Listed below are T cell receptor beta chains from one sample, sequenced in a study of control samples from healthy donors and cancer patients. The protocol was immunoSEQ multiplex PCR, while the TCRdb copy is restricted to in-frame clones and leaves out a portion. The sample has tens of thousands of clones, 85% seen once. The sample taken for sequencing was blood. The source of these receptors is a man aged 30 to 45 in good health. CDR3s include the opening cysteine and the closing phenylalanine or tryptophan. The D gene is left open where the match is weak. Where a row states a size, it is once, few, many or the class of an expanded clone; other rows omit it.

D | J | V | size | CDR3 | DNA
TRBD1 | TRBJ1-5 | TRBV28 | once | CASRMGQGVVNNQPQHF | TGTGCCAGCAGGATGGGACAGGGGGTTGTCAACAATCAGCCCCAGCATTTT
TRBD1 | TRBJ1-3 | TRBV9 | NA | CASSPDRVVPGNTIYF | TGTGCCAGCAGCCCCGACAGGGTGGTTCCTGGAAACACCATATATTTT
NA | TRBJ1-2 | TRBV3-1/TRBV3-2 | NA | CASSQVRSLTNYGYTF | TGTGCCAGCAGCCAAGTTCGTTCACTAACTAACTATGGCTACACCTTC
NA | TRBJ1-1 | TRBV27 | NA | CASSFTANTEAFF | TGTGCCAGCAGTTTTACAGCGAACACTGAAGCTTTCTTT
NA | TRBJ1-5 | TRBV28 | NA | CASSPDASRPQHF | TGTGCCAGCAGTCCCGACGCAAGCCGCCCCCAGCATTTT
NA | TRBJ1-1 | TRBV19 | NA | CASSRDLMNTEAFF | TGTGCCAGTAGCCGGGACCTTATGAACACTGAAGCTTTCTTT
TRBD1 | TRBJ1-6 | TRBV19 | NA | CASSIDLPGQGDSPLHF | TGTGCCAGTAGTATAGATCTTCCGGGACAGGGGGATTCACCCCTCCACTTT
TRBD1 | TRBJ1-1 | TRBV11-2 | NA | CASSLRARQGRTEAFF | TGTGCCAGCAGCTTACGAGCTAGACAGGGGCGAACTGAAGCTTTCTTT
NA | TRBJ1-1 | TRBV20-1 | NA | CSATTNTEAFF | TGCAGTGCTACCACGAACACTGAAGCTTTCTTT
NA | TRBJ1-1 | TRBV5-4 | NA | CASSNLRGLRLSTEAFF | TGTGCCAGCAGCAATCTTAGAGGACTCCGGCTTAGCACTGAAGCTTTCTTT
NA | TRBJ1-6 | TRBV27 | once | CASSSLDYNSPLHF | TGTGCCAGCAGTTCGCTGGACTATAATTCACCCCTCCACTTT
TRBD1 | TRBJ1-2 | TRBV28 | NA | CASNYRGHGYTF | TGTGCCAGCAACTACAGGGGACATGGCTACACCTTC
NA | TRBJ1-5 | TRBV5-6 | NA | CASSLMRAGGNQPQHF | TGTGCCAGCAGCTTGATGAGGGCGGGTGGCAATCAGCCCCAGCATTTT
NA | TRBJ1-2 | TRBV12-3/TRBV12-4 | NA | CASSRDTARGYTF | TGTGCCAGCAGCCGGGACACAGCTAGGGGCTACACCTTC
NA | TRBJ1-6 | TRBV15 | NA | CATSAGSSYNSPLHF | TGTGCCACCAGCGCAGGGAGCTCCTATAATTCACCCCTCCACTTT
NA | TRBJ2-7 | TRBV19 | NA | CASSIQGREQYF | TGTGCCAGTAGTATACAGGGGCGAGAGCAGTACTTC
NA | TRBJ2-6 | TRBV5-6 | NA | CASSFRILSGANVLTF | TGTGCCAGCAGCTTCAGGATTCTCTCTGGGGCCAACGTCCTGACTTTC
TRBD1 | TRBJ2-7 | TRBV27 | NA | CASSLSQGSLSYEQYF | TGTGCCAGCAGTTTATCACAGGGGTCATTGAGCTACGAGCAGTACTTC
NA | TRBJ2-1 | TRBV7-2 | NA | CASRPTTRNEQFF | TGTGCCAGCAGGCCGACAACCCGCAATGAGCAGTTCTTC
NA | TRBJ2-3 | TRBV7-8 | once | CASSYKRFRAGLTDTQYF | TGTGCCAGCAGCTACAAGAGATTTCGGGCGGGGCTCACAGATACGCAGTATTTT
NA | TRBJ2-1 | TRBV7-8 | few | CASSLGPLYNEQFF | TGTGCCAGCAGCTTAGGGCCGCTATACAATGAGCAGTTCTTC
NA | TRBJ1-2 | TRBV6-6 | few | CASSYSSQVSYGYTF | TGTGCCAGCAGTTACTCGAGTCAGGTCAGCTATGGCTACACCTTC
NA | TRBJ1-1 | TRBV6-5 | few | CASSTSNTEAFF | TGTGCCAGCAGTACATCGAACACTGAAGCTTTCTTT
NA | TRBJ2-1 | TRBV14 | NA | CASSANWSSYNEQFF | TGTGCCAGCAGCGCCAACTGGAGCTCCTACAATGAGCAGTTCTTC
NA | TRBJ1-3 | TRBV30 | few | CAWSGDGRNTIYF | TGTGCCTGGAGTGGGGACGGGAGAAACACCATATATTTT
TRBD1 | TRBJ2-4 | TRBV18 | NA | CASSAGQGAGNIQYF | TGTGCCAGCTCAGCGGGACAGGGGGCTGGAAACATTCAGTACTTC
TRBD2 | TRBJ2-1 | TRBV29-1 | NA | CSVDRRGGTSYNEQFF | TGCAGCGTTGACCGACGGGGGGGTACCTCCTACAATGAGCAGTTCTTC
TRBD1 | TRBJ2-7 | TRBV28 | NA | CASRTGTGGSYEQYF | TGTGCCAGCAGAACAGGGACAGGGGGCTCCTACGAGCAGTACTTC
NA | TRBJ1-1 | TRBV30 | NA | CAWSAGRDTEAFF | TGTGCCTGGAGTGCGGGCCGGGACACTGAAGCTTTCTTT
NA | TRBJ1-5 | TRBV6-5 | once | CASSLARDQSQHF | TGTGCCAGCAGTCTTGCCCGAGATCAGTCCCAGCATTTT